A selection of T cell receptor beta chains follows, all from one sample in a study of T cell responses to AZD1222 COVID-19 vaccine. The assay was immunoSEQ multiplex PCR, and TCRdb's table has in-frame clones only and misses some. There are about 140,000 clones in the sample; 92% occur only once, and over 1.5% lies in the top ten. The sample here was peripheral blood, taken on day 0 of AZD1222 vaccination. These receptor sequences come from an adult in good health. The CDR3 runs from the conserved cysteine through the conserved F or W. D genes are given only for firm matches. Some rows have no size entry. The others give once, few or many, or a class for an expanded clone.

V: TRBV28; D: TRBD2; J: TRBJ2-7; size: NA; DNA: TGTGCCAGCACCCCCGGGGGGGTTAGTAACGAGCAGTACTTC; CDR3: CASTPGGVSNEQYF
V: TRBV19; D: TRBD1; J: TRBJ2-1; size: NA; DNA: TGTGCCAGTAGTACTGACAGGGTAAGAGCCTCCTACAATGAGCAGTTCTTC; CDR3: CASSTDRVRASYNEQFF
V: TRBV5-1; D: NA; J: TRBJ2-5; size: NA; DNA: TGCGCCAGCAGCTTGGGGCTAGCGCAAGAGACCCAGTACTTC; CDR3: CASSLGLAQETQYF
V: TRBV29-1; D: NA; J: TRBJ2-3; size: NA; DNA: TGCAGCGTACACGACTTCACCCGCACAGATACGCAGTATTTT; CDR3: CSVHDFTRTDTQYF
V: TRBV27; D: TRBD1; J: TRBJ1-2; size: NA; DNA: TGTGCCAGCAGTTCTATCCTTGGACAGGGCTTTCACTATGGCTACACCTTC; CDR3: CASSSILGQGFHYGYTF
V: TRBV10-3; D: TRBD1; J: TRBJ1-5; size: NA; DNA: TGTGCCATCAGTGACGGACAGGGCAGCCCGGCACAGCCCCAGCATTTT; CDR3: CAISDGQGSPAQPQHF
V: TRBV10-2; D: TRBD1; J: TRBJ1-2; size: NA; DNA: TGCGCCAGTCGGTCCCCAGGAATTACAGGGGCTAAGGGCAACTATGGCTACACCTTC; CDR3: CASRSPGITGAKGNYGYTF
V: TRBV19; D: TRBD2; J: TRBJ2-1; size: NA; DNA: TGTGCCAGTAGTATAGGTTGGCGGGAGGTACAGTTCTTC; CDR3: CASSIGWREVQFF
V: TRBV7-9; D: NA; J: TRBJ2-7; size: few; DNA: TGTGCCAGCAGCGTAGTAAGAACTTCCGAGCAGTACTTC; CDR3: CASSVVRTSEQYF
V: TRBV5-1; D: NA; J: TRBJ2-7; size: NA; DNA: TGCGCCAGCAGCAGAACCGGGCCCGGGGGCTACGAGCAGTACTTC; CDR3: CASSRTGPGGYEQYF
V: TRBV30; D: NA; J: TRBJ1-2; size: once; DNA: TGTGCCCAAGGGGTTTCTAACTATGGCTACACCTTC; CDR3: CAQGVSNYGYTF
V: TRBV11-2; D: NA; J: TRBJ2-3; size: few; DNA: TGTGCCAGCAGCTCTAGGACACGTGATACGCAGTATTTT; CDR3: CASSSRTRDTQYF
V: TRBV30; D: NA; J: TRBJ1-5; size: NA; DNA: TGTGCCTGGAGTCCCCTGAATAGCAATCAGCCCCAGCATTTT; CDR3: CAWSPLNSNQPQHF
V: TRBV18; D: NA; J: TRBJ1-2; size: once; DNA: TGTGCCAGCTCACCGGGGGCTCCTGGCTACACCTTC; CDR3: CASSPGAPGYTF
V: TRBV2; D: NA; J: TRBJ1-1; size: few; DNA: TGTGCCAGCAGTAAGGAGAACACTGAAGCTTTCTTT; CDR3: CASSKENTEAFF
V: TRBV18; D: NA; J: TRBJ1-4; size: few; DNA: TGTGCCAGCTCACCACAGATGGGGGAATCTAATGAAAAACTGTTTTTT; CDR3: CASSPQMGESNEKLFF
V: TRBV2; D: NA; J: TRBJ1-2; size: NA; DNA: TGTGCCAGCAGTGAGGGGAGGGGACGAGACTATGGCTACACCTTC; CDR3: CASSEGRGRDYGYTF
V: TRBV2; D: NA; J: TRBJ1-1; size: NA; DNA: TGTGCCAGCAGTGGAAGTAGTCGGAACACTGAAGCTTTCTTT; CDR3: CASSGSSRNTEAFF
V: TRBV13; D: NA; J: TRBJ2-2; size: NA; DNA: TGTGCCAGCAGCTTCACCCCAGGCAGGGAGCTGTTTTTT; CDR3: CASSFTPGRELFF
V: TRBV19; D: TRBD2; J: TRBJ2-2; size: NA; DNA: TGTGCCAGTAGTGGACTAGCCGGCGGGGAGCTGTTTTTT; CDR3: CASSGLAGGELFF
V: TRBV9; D: NA; J: TRBJ2-7; size: NA; DNA: TGTGCCAGCAGCGTAGAACCCCGGACGGACACCTACGAGCAGTACTTC; CDR3: CASSVEPRTDTYEQYF
V: TRBV15; D: NA; J: TRBJ1-1; size: NA; DNA: TGTGCCACTCGAGAGAACACTGAAGCTTTCTTT; CDR3: CATRENTEAFF
V: TRBV11-2; D: NA; J: TRBJ2-1; size: once; DNA: TGTGCCAGCAGCTTAGACTGGCTATCCTACAATGAGCAGTTCTTC; CDR3: CASSLDWLSYNEQFF
V: TRBV7-3; D: TRBD1; J: TRBJ1-2; size: NA; DNA: TGTGCCAGCAGCTACCCAGGGGGAGGTGGCTACACCTTC; CDR3: CASSYPGGGGYTF
V: TRBV7-3; D: NA; J: TRBJ2-3; size: NA; DNA: TGTGCCAGCAGCTTAGGAGGAGACACAGATACGCAGTATTTT; CDR3: CASSLGGDTDTQYF
V: TRBV19; D: TRBD2; J: TRBJ2-2; size: NA; DNA: TGTGCCAGCGCGGGTGGACTAGGCCCTCTCAACACCGGGGAGCTGTTTTTT; CDR3: CASAGGLGPLNTGELFF
V: TRBV5-1; D: NA; J: TRBJ1-2; size: NA; DNA: TGCGCCAGCAGCTTGGACACCGGAGGGACCGGCTACACCTTC; CDR3: CASSLDTGGTGYTF
V: TRBV9; D: TRBD2; J: TRBJ2-2; size: NA; DNA: TGTGCCAGCAGCGGTCCTAGCGGGAGTGACACCGGGGAGCTGTTTTTT; CDR3: CASSGPSGSDTGELFF
V: TRBV7-3; D: TRBD1; J: TRBJ2-1; size: NA; DNA: TGTGCCAGCAGCCTACAGCCTGGACAGGGGGATGAGCAGTTCTTC; CDR3: CASSLQPGQGDEQFF
V: TRBV11-2; D: TRBD2; J: TRBJ2-5; size: once; DNA: TGTGCCAGCAGCTTAGATAATGGGGGGGATCTGGACTTC; CDR3: CASSLDNGGDLDF
V: TRBV10-3; D: TRBD2; J: TRBJ2-4; size: once; DNA: TGTGCCATCAGCGAGGGAGGGATCTACAAAAACATTCAGTACTTC; CDR3: CAISEGGIYKNIQYF
V: TRBV19; D: NA; J: TRBJ2-4; size: once; DNA: TGTGCCAGTAGTATTAGGGGGACATTAGCCAAAAACATTCAGTACTTC; CDR3: CASSIRGTLAKNIQYF
V: TRBV24-1; D: TRBD1; J: TRBJ2-1; size: NA; DNA: TGTGCCACCAGTGATCAGGGGGGCGGGACAGGGCGAGGAGGGCAGTTCTTC; CDR3: CATSDQGGGTGRGGQFF
V: TRBV30; D: NA; J: TRBJ2-2; size: few; DNA: TGTGCCTGGAGTGTATTGGGGTCAGAGGGCCCCGGGGAGCTGTTTTTT; CDR3: CAWSVLGSEGPGELFF